This TCR beta chain comes out of a study of blood T cell repertoires in COVID-19. Study at large: Sources were T cells, B-cell-depleted T cells, or PBMCs; the material itself was cDNA or gDNA.

Recruited during active infection, patients (from Seattle) were subsequently followed longitudinally. Libraries were prepared by immunoSEQ multiplex PCR; TCRdb keeps only in-frame clonotypes and omits some of them. The sample yields a few hundred thousand clones, more than 65% seen once. The clonotype was recovered from a person aged 70 to 85 with COVID-19, enrolled during active disease. Specimen: peripheral blood.

The CDR3: CASSEGNTDTQYF. The CDR3, as DNA: TGCGCCAGCAGCGAGGGAAACACAGATACGCAGTATTTT. This rearrangement joins TRBV5-1 to TRBJ2-3, with a possible D match to TRBD2 (5 bases). The CDR3 extends over 13 amino acids. V lost 4 bases, J lost 2 bases, and 8 bases lay in between. Germline CDR1 reads SGHRS; CDR2 reads YFSETQ.